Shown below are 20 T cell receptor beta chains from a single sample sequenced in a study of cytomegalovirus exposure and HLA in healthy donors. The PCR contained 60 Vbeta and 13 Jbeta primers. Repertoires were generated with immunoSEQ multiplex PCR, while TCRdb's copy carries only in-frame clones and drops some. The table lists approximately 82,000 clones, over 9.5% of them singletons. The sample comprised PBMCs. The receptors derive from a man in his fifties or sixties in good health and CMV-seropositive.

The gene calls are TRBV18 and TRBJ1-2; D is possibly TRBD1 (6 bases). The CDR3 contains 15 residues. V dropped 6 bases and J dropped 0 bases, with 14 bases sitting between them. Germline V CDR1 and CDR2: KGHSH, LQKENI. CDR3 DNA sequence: TGTGCCAGCTCCCCCGCGGGGGCCACTAACTATGGCTACACCTTC. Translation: CASSPAGATNYGYTF.

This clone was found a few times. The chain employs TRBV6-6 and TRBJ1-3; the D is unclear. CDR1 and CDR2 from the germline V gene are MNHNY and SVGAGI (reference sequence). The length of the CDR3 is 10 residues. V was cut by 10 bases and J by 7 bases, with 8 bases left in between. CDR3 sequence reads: CATGENTIYF. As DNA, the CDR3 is TGTGCCACCGGGGAGAACACCATATATTTT.

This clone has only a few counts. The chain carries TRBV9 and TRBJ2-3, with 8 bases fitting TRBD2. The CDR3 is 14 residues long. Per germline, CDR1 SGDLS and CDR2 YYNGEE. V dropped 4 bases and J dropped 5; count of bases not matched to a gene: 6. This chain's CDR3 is CASSPSGGIDTQYF. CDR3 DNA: TGTGCCAGCAGCCCCAGCGGGGGCATAGATACGCAGTATTTT.

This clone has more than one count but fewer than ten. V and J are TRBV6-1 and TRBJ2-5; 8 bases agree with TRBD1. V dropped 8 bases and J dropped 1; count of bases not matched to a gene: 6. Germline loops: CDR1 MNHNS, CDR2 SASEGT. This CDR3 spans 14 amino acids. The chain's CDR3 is CASGGDRGQETQYF. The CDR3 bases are TGTGCCAGCGGAGGAGACAGGGGCCAAGAGACCCAGTACTTC.

In DNA, the CDR3 is TGTGCCAGCAGTGAAGCGCTGGAGACAGGGGTTACCTATGGCTACACCTTC. Its protein is CASSEALETGVTYGYTF. The rearrangement uses TRBV2 and TRBJ1-2, with 8 bases aligning to TRBD1. Germline V CDR1 and CDR2: SNHLY, FYNNEI. The CDR3 spans 17 residues. V dropped 0 bases and J dropped 4; count of bases not matched to a gene: 10.

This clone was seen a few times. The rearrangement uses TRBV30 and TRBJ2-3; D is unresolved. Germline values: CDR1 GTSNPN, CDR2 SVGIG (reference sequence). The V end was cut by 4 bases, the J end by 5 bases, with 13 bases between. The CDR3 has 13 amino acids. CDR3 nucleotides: TGTGCCTGGAACAAGCGAGAAGGAGATACGCAGTATTTT. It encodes CAWNKREGDTQYF.

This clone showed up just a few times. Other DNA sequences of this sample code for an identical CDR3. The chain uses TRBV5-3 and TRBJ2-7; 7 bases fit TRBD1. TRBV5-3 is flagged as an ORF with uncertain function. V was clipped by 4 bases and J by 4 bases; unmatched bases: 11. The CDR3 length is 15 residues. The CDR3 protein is CARSVDRPSLYEQYV. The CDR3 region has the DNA TGTGCCAGAAGCGTGGACAGGCCATCGTTGTACGAGCAGTACGTC.

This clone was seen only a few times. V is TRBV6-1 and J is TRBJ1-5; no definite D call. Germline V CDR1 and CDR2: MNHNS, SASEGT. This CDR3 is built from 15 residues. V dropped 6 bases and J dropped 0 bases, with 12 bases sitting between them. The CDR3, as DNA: TGTGCCAGCAGGGAGTTCCCTTATAGCAATCAGCCCCAGCATTTT. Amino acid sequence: CASREFPYSNQPQHF.

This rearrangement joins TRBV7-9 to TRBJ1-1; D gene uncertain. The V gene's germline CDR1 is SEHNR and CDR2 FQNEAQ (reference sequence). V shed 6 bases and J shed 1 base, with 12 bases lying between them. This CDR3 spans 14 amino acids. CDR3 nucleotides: TGTGCCAGCAGATCACAAGAACCGAACACTGAAGCTTTCTTT. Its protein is CASRSQEPNTEAFF.

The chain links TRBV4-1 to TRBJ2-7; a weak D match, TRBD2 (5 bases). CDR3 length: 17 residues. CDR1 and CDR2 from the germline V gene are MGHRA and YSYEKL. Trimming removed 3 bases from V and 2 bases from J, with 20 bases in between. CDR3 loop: CASSHNYGPTSTYEQYF. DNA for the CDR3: TGCGCCAGCAGCCACAATTACGGACCCACTAGTACCTACGAGCAGTACTTC.

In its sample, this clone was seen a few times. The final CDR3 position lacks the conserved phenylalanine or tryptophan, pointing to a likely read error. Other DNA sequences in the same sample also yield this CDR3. Here the CDR3 DNA reads TGTGGCAGGAGCGCGACAGGGGCTGCGGAAGCTTTCGTT. Translation: CGRSATGAAEAFV. This sequence joins TRBV6-4 and TRBJ1-1; 8 positions match TRBD1. The CDR3 runs 13 residues. Germline loops: CDR1 MRHNA, CDR2 SNTAGT.

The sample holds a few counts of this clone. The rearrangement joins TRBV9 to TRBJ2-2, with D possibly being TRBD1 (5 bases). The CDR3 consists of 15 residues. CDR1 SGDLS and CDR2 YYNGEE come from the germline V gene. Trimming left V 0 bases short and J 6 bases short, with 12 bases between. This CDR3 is CASSVGSQGPGELFF. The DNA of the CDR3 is TGTGCCAGCAGCGTAGGTTCCCAGGGCCCCGGGGAGCTGTTTTTT.

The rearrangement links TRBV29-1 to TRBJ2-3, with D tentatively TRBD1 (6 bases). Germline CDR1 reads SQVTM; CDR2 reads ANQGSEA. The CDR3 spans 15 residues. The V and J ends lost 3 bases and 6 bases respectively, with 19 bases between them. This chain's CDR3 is CSVEGGRGSKDTQYF. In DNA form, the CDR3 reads TGCAGCGTTGAGGGTGGCAGGGGTAGTAAGGATACGCAGTATTTT.

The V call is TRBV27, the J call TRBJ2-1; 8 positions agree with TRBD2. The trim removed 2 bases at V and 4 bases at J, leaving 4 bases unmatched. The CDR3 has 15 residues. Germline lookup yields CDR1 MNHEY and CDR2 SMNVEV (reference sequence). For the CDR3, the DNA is TGTGCCAGCAGTTTAGCGAGCGGGAGATACAATGAGCAGTTCTTC. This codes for CASSLASGRYNEQFF.

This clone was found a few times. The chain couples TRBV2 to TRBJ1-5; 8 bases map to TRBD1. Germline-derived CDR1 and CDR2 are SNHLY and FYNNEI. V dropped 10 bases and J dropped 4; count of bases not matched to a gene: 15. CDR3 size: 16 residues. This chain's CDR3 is CATRQGPDEKNQPQHF. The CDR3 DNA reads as TGTGCCACGAGACAGGGGCCAGATGAAAAAAATCAGCCCCAGCATTTT. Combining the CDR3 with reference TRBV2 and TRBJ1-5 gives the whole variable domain EPEVTQTPSHQVTQMGQEVILRCVPISNHLYFYWYRQILGQKVEFLVSFYNNEISEKSEIFDDQFSVERPDGSNFTLKIRSTKLEDSAMYFCATRQGPDEKNQPQHFGDGTRLSIL.

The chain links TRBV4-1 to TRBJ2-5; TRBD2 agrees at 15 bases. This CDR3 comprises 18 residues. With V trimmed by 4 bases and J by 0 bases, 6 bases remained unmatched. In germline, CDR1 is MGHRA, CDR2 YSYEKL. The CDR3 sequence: CASSPFGLAGGYQETQYF. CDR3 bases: TGCGCCAGCAGCCCCTTCGGACTAGCGGGGGGGTACCAAGAGACCCAGTACTTC.

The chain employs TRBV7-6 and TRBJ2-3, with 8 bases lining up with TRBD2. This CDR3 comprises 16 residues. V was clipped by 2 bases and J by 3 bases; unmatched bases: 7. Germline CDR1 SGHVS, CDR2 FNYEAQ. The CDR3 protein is CASSLTSGGQTDTQYF. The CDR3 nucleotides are TGTGCCAGCAGCTTAACCAGCGGGGGCCAAACAGATACGCAGTATTTT.

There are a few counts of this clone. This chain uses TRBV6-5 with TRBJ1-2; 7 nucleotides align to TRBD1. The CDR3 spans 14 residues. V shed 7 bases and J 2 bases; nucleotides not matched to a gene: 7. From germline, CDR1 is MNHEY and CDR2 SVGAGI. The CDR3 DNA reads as TGTGCCAGCACTCGGACAGGATCGAACTATGGCTACACCTTC. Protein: CASTRTGSNYGYTF.

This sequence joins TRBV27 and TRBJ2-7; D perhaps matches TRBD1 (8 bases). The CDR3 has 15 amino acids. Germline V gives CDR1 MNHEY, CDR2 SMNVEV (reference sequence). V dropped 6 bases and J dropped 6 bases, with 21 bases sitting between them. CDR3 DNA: TGTGCCAGCAGGCCGGCGGGGGCAGGGGGCGGCGAGCAGTACTTC. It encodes CASRPAGAGGGEQYF.

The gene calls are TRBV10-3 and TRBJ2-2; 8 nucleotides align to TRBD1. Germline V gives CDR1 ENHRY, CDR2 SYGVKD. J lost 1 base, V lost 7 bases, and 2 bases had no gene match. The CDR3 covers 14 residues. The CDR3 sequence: CAITTGGNTGELFF. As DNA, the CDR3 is TGTGCCATCACTACAGGGGGGAACACCGGGGAGCTGTTTTTT.